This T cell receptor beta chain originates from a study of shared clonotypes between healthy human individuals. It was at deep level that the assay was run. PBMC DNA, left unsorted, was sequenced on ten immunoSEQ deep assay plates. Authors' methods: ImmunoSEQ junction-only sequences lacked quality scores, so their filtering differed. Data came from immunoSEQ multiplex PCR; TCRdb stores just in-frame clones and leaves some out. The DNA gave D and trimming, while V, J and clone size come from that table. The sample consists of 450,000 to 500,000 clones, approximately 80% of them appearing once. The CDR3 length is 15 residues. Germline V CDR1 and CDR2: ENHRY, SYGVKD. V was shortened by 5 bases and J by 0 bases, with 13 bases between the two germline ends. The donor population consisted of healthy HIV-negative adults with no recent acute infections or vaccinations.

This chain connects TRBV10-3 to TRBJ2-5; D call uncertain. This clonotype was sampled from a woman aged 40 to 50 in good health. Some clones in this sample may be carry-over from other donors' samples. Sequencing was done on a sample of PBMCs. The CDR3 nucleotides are TGTGCCATCAGTCCTGGACCGATGCACCAAGAGACCCAGTACTTC. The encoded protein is CAISPGPMHQETQYF.